This TCR beta chain comes out of a study of blood T cell repertoires in COVID-19. Study-level information: Italy, Spain and the United States were the sources of the convalescent and acute COVID-19 samples. T cells, B-cell-depleted T cells, or PBMCs supplied cDNA or gDNA.

In the source study's methods: Scientists estimated how many nucleated cells there were by amplifying reference gene primers. This table comes from immunoSEQ multiplex PCR, and its TCRdb copy is limited to in-frame clones, with some not included. The V and J calls and clone size are taken from that table; D and trimming were inferred from the DNA. The sample includes 160,000 or so clones, 65% to 85% of them seen just once. Trimming pared 0 bases from V and 9 bases from J, leaving 12 bases between. There are 14 residues in the CDR3. Germline V gene sequence: CDR1 SGHTA, CDR2 FQGNSA. The TCR sequence derives from a man in his 60s with active or convalescent COVID-19. The V and J genes are TRBV7-2 and TRBJ2-1, with unresolved D. Sequenced input: peripheral blood. The CDR3 loop reads CASSLALVGGEQFF. In nucleotides, the CDR3 is TGTGCCAGCAGCTTAGCGCTAGTCGGCGGTGAGCAGTTCTTC. Filled out from reference TRBV7-2 and TRBJ2-1, the complete variable domain reads GAGVSQSPSNKVTEKGKDVELRCDPISGHTALYWYRQSLGQGLEFLIYFQGNSAPDKSGLPSDRFSAERTGGSVSTLTIQRTQQEDSAVYLCASSLALVGGEQFFGPGTRLTVL.